This passage covers 27 T cell receptor beta chains from one sample sequenced in a study of shared clonotypes between healthy human individuals. Data came from immunoSEQ multiplex PCR; TCRdb stores just in-frame clones and leaves some out. The sample yields millions of clones, over 85% seen once. The sample consisted of naive CD4+ T cells sorted from blood. Described subset: CD45RA+ positively selected. All receptors come from a man aged 18 to 30 in good health.

This clone has only a few counts. This rearrangement joins TRBV5-4 to TRBJ2-5; 9 bases are a match to TRBD1. Per germline, CDR1 SGHNT and CDR2 YYREEE (reference sequence). V lost 5 bases and J lost 1; bases outside the gene matches: 6. This CDR3 comprises 15 residues. CDR3 residues: CASRLGQGPQETQYF. The CDR3 DNA is TGTGCCAGCAGGCTAGGACAGGGGCCCCAAGAGACCCAGTACTTC.

The chain combines TRBV7-2 with TRBJ1-5; D is undetermined. CDR1 is SGHTA and CDR2 is FQGNSA in the germline V gene. This CDR3 is built from 13 residues. V was pared by 1 base and J by 7 bases, with 8 bases between. The CDR3 is CASSLGSEQPQHF. CDR3 nucleotide sequence: TGTGCCAGCAGCTTAGGGTCGGAACAGCCCCAGCATTTT.

The chain couples TRBV7-2 to TRBJ1-4, with D possibly matching TRBD1 (5 bases). Germline assignment: CDR1 SGHTA and CDR2 FQGNSA. CDR3 length: 17 residues. Trimming removed 3 bases from V and 4 bases from J, with 18 bases in between. The CDR3 loop reads CASSLGQWGSINEKLFF. CDR3 bases: TGTGCCAGCAGCTTGGGGCAGTGGGGGAGTATTAATGAAAAACTGTTTTTT.

CDR3 region: CASSFGTRNRGYTF. Here the CDR3 DNA reads TGTGCCAGCAGCTTTGGAACGCGGAATCGGGGCTACACCTTC. The rearrangement links TRBV5-6 to TRBJ1-2; the D is unclear. There are 14 residues in the CDR3. CDR1 SGHDT and CDR2 YYEEEE come from the germline V gene. V was cut by 2 bases and J by 8 bases, with 16 bases left in between. Using reference TRBV5-6 and TRBJ1-2 for the parts outside the CDR3, the full variable domain is DAGVTQSPTHLIKTRGQQVTLRCSPKSGHDTVSWYQQALGQGPQFIFQYYEEEERQRGNFPDRFSGHQFPNYSSELNVNALLLGDSALYLCASSFGTRNRGYTFGSGTRLTVV.

V usage is TRBV6-1 and J usage is TRBJ1-6; 11 positions match TRBD1. This CDR3 has 17 amino acids. Germline trimming cut 1 base from V and 6 bases from J; bases unmatched to any gene: 5. The germline V gene encodes CDR1 MNHNS and CDR2 SASEGT. The CDR3 DNA is TGTGCCAGCAGTGAAGGGTGGGGGACAGGGGGTAATTCACCCCTCCACTTT. Its translation is CASSEGWGTGGNSPLHF.

This chain uses TRBV28 with TRBJ1-5; D gene uncertain. CDR1 is MDHEN, CDR2 SYDVKM, per germline. The CDR3 runs 16 residues. Trimming removed 8 bases from V and 4 bases from J, with 21 bases in between. CDR3 DNA: TGTGCCAGCCGGGAAGCGGCAGAACTCCAAAATCAGCCCCAGCATTTT. This translates into CASREAAELQNQPQHF.

The V gene is TRBV7-9, the J gene TRBJ2-1; D is perhaps TRBD2 (6 bases). This CDR3 comprises 14 residues. The germline V gene has CDR1 SEHNR and CDR2 FQNEAQ (reference sequence). Between the trimmed V and J ends, which lost 4 bases and 7 bases, there was a span of 14 bases. The CDR3 reads CASSSRTKSNEQFF. DNA for the CDR3: TGTGCCAGCAGCTCGAGGACTAAGTCAAATGAGCAGTTCTTC.

The rearrangement links TRBV10-3 to TRBJ1-1; 8 bases agree with TRBD1. Trimming at V came to 4 bases and at J to 8 bases, leaving 3 bases not matched to a gene. The germline CDR1 and CDR2 sequences are ENHRY and SYGVKD. This CDR3 has 12 residues. CDR3 DNA: TGTGCCATCAGTGCCAACAGGGGGGAAGCTTTCTTT. Protein: CAISANRGEAFF.

The chain carries TRBV5-1 and TRBJ2-3, with D perhaps TRBD1 (5 bases). The CDR3 loop spans 13 amino acids. The V and J ends lost 0 bases and 4 bases respectively, with 6 bases between them. The germline CDR1 and CDR2 sequences are SGHRS and YFSETQ. The CDR3 is CASSLDRSDTQYF. In DNA, the CDR3 is TGCGCCAGCAGCTTGGACAGGTCAGATACGCAGTATTTT.

This chain links TRBV7-9 with TRBJ2-4; maybe TRBD1 (6 bases). The germline gives CDR1 SEHNR, CDR2 FQNEAQ (reference sequence). The length of the CDR3 is 12 residues. V was trimmed by 8 bases and J by 6 bases, leaving 11 bases between them. The CDR3 DNA is TGTGCCAGCCAGGACAGTGCAAACATTCAGTACTTC. Amino acids: CASQDSANIQYF.

This chain connects TRBV30 to TRBJ2-7; possibly TRBD1 or TRBD2 for D (6 bases each). Trimming removed 1 base at V and 3 bases at J, with 16 bases between. The CDR3 has 15 amino acids. Germline V lookup: CDR1 GTSNPN, CDR2 SVGIG (reference sequence). The CDR3 DNA is TGTGCCTGGAGTGGTACAGGGCTCGGGAGCTACGAGCAGTACTTC. It specifies CAWSGTGLGSYEQYF.

The chain joins TRBV9 to TRBJ2-7; D remains unclear. Per germline, CDR1 SGDLS and CDR2 YYNGEE. The CDR3 extends over 15 amino acids. With 3 bases removed from V and 4 bases from J, the gap between germline ends came to 17 bases. CDR3 in amino acids: CASSASSSPGYEQYF. Written as DNA, the CDR3 is TGTGCCAGCAGCGCCAGCTCCTCCCCCGGTTACGAGCAGTACTTC.

In this sample, this clone turned up once. The chain links TRBV4-1 to TRBJ1-2; no clear D gene. V lost 1 base to trimming and J lost 8 bases, with 14 bases between them. CDR1 MGHRA and CDR2 YSYEKL come from the germline V gene. The CDR3 runs 14 residues. The CDR3 loop reads CASSQGTGELGYTF. CDR3 nucleotides: TGCGCCAGCAGCCAAGGGACGGGCGAGTTGGGCTACACCTTC.

The chain has TRBV2 and TRBJ2-3, with a weak D call TRBD2 (5 bases). CDR1 is SNHLY and CDR2 is FYNNEI in the germline V gene. This CDR3 comprises 14 residues. Trimming shortened V by 9 bases and J by 5 bases, and 18 bases separated the two germline ends. The CDR3, as DNA: TGTGCCAGTCTACTAGGGCAGTCTAGAGATACGCAGTATTTT. Protein: CASLLGQSRDTQYF.

This chain joins TRBV6-1 and TRBJ1-6; D might be TRBD1 (5 bases). V was cut by 0 bases and J by 4 bases, with 13 bases left in between. Germline lookup yields CDR1 MNHNS and CDR2 SASEGT. This CDR3 contains 17 residues. CDR3 DNA: TGTGCCAGCAGTGAAGCGGACACTACCACATATAATTCACCCCTCCACTTT. Encoded protein: CASSEADTTTYNSPLHF.

The chain has TRBV7-9 and TRBJ1-5; D ambiguous. CDR3 length: 14 residues. V gave up 2 bases and J gave up 5 bases, with 10 bases separating them. Germline V gene lookup returns CDR1 SEHNR and CDR2 FQNEAQ (reference sequence). CDR3 coding DNA: TGTGCCAGCAGCTTAAATGGGGTGGATCAGCCCCAGCATTTT. This sequence encodes CASSLNGVDQPQHF.

In its sample, this clone was seen once. The chain recombines TRBV5-1 with TRBJ2-1; possible D gene TRBD2, 6 bases. The germline V gene has CDR1 SGHRS and CDR2 YFSETQ. This CDR3 region has 14 residues. V gave up 2 bases and J gave up 3 bases, with 9 bases separating them. This chain's CDR3 is CASSFPGDYNEQFF. The CDR3 DNA sequence: TGCGCCAGCAGCTTTCCGGGAGACTACAATGAGCAGTTCTTC.

The rearrangement joins TRBV6-1 to TRBJ1-2, with D possibly being TRBD1 (6 bases). The CDR3 is made up of 11 amino acids. The germline V gene encodes CDR1 MNHNS and CDR2 SASEGT. With 10 bases removed from V and 6 bases from J, the gap between germline ends came to 12 bases. The CDR3: CAIGQRDGYTF. CDR3 DNA sequence: TGTGCCATAGGACAGAGAGATGGCTACACCTTC.

As for this clone: This specimen includes other DNA sequences encoding the same CDR3. The chain links TRBV18 to TRBJ2-1, with 10 bases aligning to TRBD2. The V gene's germline CDR1 is KGHSH and CDR2 LQKENI. The trim removed 3 bases at V and 2 bases at J, leaving 1 base unmatched. The CDR3 totals 15 residues. CDR3 region: CASSPTSGAYNEQFF. CDR3 in DNA: TGTGCCAGCTCACCCACTAGCGGGGCCTACAATGAGCAGTTCTTC.

V gene TRBV30 combines with J gene TRBJ2-1, with 14 nucleotides matching TRBD2. J gave up 8 bases and V 5 bases, and 11 bases lay outside the gene matches. Germline loops: CDR1 GTSNPN, CDR2 SVGIG (reference sequence). The CDR3 runs 16 residues. The CDR3 here is CAWRALPGLAGDEQFF. CDR3 DNA: TGTGCCTGGCGAGCGCTTCCGGGACTAGCGGGAGATGAGCAGTTCTTC.

The rearrangement uses TRBV4-2 and TRBJ2-5; TRBD2 agrees at 10 bases. This CDR3 is built from 18 residues. Per the germline V gene, CDR1 is LGHNA and CDR2 is YNFKEQ. J was trimmed by 4 bases and V by 4 bases; bases with no gene match: 15. CDR3 DNA sequence: TGTGCCAGCAGCCCCGGGGTGACTAGCGGGCCCATCGCAGAGACCCAGTACTTC. This gives the protein CASSPGVTSGPIAETQYF.

This sequence joins TRBV29-1 and TRBJ2-1; a weak D match, TRBD2 (5 bases). The ends were cut back, 2 bases at V and 1 base at J, with 9 bases in the middle. The germline V gene encodes CDR1 SQVTM and CDR2 ANQGSEA. The CDR3 runs to 14 residues. The CDR3 spells CSVELTRSYNEQFF. CDR3 sequence (DNA): TGCAGCGTTGAACTCACTAGATCCTACAATGAGCAGTTCTTC.

The sample holds a few counts of this clone. The chain uses TRBV6-6 and TRBJ2-7; no reliable D call. Trimming took 6 bases from V and 7 from J, leaving 16 bases between them. Germline V gene lookup returns CDR1 MNHNY and CDR2 SVGAGI (reference sequence). CDR3 length: 13 amino acids. The CDR3 DNA reads as TGTGCCAGCAGCTTGTTTACCGAGAAGGAGCAGTACTTC. This translates into CASSLFTEKEQYF.

The chain links TRBV5-4 to TRBJ1-2, with D maybe TRBD1 (6 bases). The ends were cut back, 0 bases at V and 8 bases at J, with 17 bases in the middle. The CDR3 length is 15 residues. Per the germline V gene, CDR1 is SGHNT and CDR2 is YYREEE (reference sequence). This CDR3 is CASSLGRIRQGGYTF. DNA of the CDR3: TGTGCCAGCAGCTTGGGGCGAATAAGGCAGGGGGGCTACACCTTC.

For this clone: The sample has other DNA sequences that encode this CDR3 too. The chain joins TRBV7-6 to TRBJ2-2, with D possibly being TRBD2 (5 bases). CDR3 size: 15 residues. V lost 3 bases, J lost 4 bases, and 12 bases lay in between. From germline, CDR1 is SGHVS and CDR2 FNYEAQ. The CDR3 is CASSLRGLGTGELFF. Here the CDR3 DNA reads TGTGCCAGCAGCTTGAGAGGACTCGGCACCGGGGAGCTGTTTTTT.

On this clone itself: Other DNA variants within this sample encode the same CDR3. V is TRBV5-6 and J is TRBJ2-7; perhaps TRBD2 as D (6 bases). This CDR3 is 13 amino acids long. Trimming removed 0 bases at V and 3 bases at J, with 7 bases between. The germline V gene has CDR1 SGHDT and CDR2 YYEEEE. The CDR3 nucleotides are TGTGCCAGCAGCTTGGGGACTAACTACGAGCAGTACTTC. Amino acid sequence: CASSLGTNYEQYF.

CDR3 sequence reads: CASSLAGGGGNTIYF. The CDR3 DNA follows: TGTGCCAGCAGCTTAGCAGGGGGAGGAGGAAACACCATATATTTT. This chain uses TRBV7-2 with TRBJ1-3, with D possibly being TRBD1 (6 bases). V shed 0 bases and J shed 4 bases, with 10 bases lying between them. Germline assignment: CDR1 SGHTA and CDR2 FQGNSA. The CDR3 loop spans 15 amino acids.